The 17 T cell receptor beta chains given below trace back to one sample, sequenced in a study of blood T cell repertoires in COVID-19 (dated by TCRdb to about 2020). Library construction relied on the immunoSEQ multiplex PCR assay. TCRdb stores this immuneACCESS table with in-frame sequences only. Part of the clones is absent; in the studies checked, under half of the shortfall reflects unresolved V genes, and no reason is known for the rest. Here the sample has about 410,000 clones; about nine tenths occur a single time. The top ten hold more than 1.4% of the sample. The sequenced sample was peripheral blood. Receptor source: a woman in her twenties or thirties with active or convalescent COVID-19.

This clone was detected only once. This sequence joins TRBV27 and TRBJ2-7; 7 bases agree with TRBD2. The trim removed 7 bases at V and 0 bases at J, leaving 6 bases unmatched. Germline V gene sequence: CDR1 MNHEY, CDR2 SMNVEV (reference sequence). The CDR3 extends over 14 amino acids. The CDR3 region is CASKGLQSSYEQYF. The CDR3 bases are TGTGCCAGCAAGGGACTACAGAGCTCCTACGAGCAGTACTTC.

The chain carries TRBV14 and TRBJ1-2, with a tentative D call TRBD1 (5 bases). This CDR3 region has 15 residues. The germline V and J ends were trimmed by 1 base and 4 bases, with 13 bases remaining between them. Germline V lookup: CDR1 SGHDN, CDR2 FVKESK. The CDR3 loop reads CASSQGAGRGYGYTF. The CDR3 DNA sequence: TGTGCCAGCAGCCAAGGTGCGGGGCGAGGCTATGGCTACACCTTC.

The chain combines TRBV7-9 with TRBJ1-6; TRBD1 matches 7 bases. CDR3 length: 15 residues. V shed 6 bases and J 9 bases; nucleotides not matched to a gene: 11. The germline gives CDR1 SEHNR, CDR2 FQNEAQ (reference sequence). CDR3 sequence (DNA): TGTGCCAGCAGTCATCTGACAGGGCCGAGTTCACCCCTCCACTTT. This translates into CASSHLTGPSSPLHF. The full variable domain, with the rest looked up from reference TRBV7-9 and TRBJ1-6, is DTGVSQNPRHKITKRGQNVTFRCDPISEHNRLYWYRQTLGQGPEFLTYFQNEAQLEKSRLLSDRFSAERPKGSFSTLEIQRTEQGDSAMYLCASSHLTGPSSPLHFGNGTRLTVT.

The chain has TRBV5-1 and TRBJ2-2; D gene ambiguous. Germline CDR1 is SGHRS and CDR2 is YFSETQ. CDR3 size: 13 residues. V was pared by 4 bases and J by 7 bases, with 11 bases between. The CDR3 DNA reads TGCGCCAGCAGCATGATCCTCGGCGGGGAGCTGTTTTTT. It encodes CASSMILGGELFF.

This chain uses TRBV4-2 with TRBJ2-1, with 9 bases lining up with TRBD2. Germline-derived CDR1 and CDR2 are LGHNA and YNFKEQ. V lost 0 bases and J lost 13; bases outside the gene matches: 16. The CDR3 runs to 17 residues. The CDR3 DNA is TGTGCCAGCAGCCAAGAGGGTGACGTGGCGGGAGGGGATTTTCAGTTCTTC. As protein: CASSQEGDVAGGDFQFF.

CDR3 in amino acids: CASSVGGSTDTQYF. The CDR3 DNA follows: TGTGCCAGCAGTGTGGGGGGAAGCACAGATACGCAGTATTTT. This chain connects TRBV6-4 to TRBJ2-3; D perhaps matches TRBD2 (6 bases). V dropped 4 bases and J dropped 0 bases, with 8 bases sitting between them. The CDR3 runs to 14 residues. CDR1 is MRHNA, CDR2 SNTAGT, per germline.

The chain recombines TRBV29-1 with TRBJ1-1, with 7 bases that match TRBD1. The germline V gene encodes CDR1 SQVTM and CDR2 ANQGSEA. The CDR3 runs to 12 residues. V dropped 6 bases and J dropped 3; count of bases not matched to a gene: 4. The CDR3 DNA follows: TGCAGCGTGCGACAGGGACACACTGAAGCTTTCTTT. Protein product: CSVRQGHTEAFF.

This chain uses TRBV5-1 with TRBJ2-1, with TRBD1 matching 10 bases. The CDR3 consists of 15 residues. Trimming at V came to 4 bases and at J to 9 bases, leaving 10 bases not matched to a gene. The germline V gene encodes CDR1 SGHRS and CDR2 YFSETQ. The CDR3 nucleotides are TGCGCCAGCAGCCAAGGGACAGGGGCCTATTTTGAGCAGTTCTTC. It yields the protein CASSQGTGAYFEQFF.

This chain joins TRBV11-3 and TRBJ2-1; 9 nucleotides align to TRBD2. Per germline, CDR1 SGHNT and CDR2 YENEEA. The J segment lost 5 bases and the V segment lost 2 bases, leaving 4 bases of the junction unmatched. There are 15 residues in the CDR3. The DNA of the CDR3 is TGTGCCAGCAGCTTATCGGGACTAGCCAACAATGAGCAGTTCTTC. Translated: CASSLSGLANNEQFF. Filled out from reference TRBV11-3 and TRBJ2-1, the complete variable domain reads EAGVVQSPRYKIIEKKQPVAFWCNPISGHNTLYWYLQNLGQGPELLIRYENEEAVDDSQLPKDRFSAERLKGVDSTLKIQPAELGDSAVYLCASSLSGLANNEQFFGPGTRLTVL.

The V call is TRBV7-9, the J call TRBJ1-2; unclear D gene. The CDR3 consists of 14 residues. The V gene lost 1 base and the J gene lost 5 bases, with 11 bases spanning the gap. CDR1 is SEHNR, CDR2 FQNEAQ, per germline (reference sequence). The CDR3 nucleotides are TGTGCCAGCAGCTTAGACTATCGGTCTTATGGCTACACCTTC. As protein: CASSLDYRSYGYTF.

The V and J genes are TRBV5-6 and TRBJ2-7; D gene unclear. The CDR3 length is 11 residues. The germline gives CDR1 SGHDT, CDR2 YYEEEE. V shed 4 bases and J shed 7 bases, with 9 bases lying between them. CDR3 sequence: CASSLESEQYF. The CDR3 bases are TGTGCCAGCAGCCTAGAGTCTGAGCAGTACTTC.

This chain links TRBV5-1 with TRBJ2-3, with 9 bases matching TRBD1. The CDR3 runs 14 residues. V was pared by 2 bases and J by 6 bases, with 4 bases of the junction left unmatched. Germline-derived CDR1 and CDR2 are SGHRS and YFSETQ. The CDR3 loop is CASSLQGALDTQYF. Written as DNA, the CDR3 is TGCGCCAGCAGCTTACAGGGGGCACTTGATACGCAGTATTTT.

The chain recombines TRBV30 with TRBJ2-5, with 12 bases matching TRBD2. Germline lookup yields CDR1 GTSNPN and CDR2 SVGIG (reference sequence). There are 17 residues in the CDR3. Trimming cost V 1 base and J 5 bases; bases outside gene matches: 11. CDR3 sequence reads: CAWSADRTSGNVETQYF. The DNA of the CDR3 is TGTGCCTGGAGTGCGGATCGGACTAGCGGGAACGTGGAGACCCAGTACTTC.

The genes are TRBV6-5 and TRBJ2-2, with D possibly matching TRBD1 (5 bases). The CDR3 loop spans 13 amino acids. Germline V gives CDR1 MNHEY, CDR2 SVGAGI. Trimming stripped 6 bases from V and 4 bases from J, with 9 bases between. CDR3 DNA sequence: TGTGCCAGCAGCGGACAATCCACCGGGGAGCTGTTTTTT. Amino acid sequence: CASSGQSTGELFF.

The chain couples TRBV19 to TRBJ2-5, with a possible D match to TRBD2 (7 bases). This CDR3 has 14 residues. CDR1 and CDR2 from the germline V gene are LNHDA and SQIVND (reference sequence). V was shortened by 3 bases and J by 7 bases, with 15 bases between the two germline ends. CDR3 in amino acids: CASSMGGKGGTQYF. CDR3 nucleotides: TGTGCCAGTAGTATGGGAGGGAAAGGGGGGACCCAGTACTTC.

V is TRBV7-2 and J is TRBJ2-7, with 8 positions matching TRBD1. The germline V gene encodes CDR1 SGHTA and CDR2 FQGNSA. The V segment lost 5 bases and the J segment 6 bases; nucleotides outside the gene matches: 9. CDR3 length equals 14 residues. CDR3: CASSQQGAPSEQYF. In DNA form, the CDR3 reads TGTGCCAGCAGCCAGCAGGGGGCTCCCTCCGAGCAGTACTTC.

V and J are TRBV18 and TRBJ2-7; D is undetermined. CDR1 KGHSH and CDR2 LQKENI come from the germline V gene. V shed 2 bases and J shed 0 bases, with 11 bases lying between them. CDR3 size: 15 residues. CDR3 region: CASSPWRWSSYEQYF. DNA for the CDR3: TGTGCCAGCTCACCATGGCGGTGGAGCTCCTACGAGCAGTACTTC.